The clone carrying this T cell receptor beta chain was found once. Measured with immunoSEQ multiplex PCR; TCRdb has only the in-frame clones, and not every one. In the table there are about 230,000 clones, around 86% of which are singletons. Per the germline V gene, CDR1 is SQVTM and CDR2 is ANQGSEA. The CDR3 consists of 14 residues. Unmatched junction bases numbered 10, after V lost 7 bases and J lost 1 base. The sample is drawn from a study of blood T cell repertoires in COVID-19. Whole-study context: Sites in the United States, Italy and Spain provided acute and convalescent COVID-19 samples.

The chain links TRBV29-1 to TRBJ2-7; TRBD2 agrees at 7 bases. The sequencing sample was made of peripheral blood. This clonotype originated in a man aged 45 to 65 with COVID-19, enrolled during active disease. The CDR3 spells CSAIPGLHSYEQYF. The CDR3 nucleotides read TGCAGCGCCATTCCGGGACTACATTCCTACGAGCAGTACTTC.